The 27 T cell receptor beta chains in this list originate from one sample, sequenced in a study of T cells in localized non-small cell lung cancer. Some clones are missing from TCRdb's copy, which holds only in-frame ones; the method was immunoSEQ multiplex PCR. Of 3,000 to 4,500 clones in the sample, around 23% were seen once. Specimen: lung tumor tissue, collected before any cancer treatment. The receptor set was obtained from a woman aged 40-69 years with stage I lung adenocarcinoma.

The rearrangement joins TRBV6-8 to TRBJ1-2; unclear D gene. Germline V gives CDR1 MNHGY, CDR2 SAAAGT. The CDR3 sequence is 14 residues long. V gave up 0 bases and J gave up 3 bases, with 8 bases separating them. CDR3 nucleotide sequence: TGTGCCAGCAGTTACTCAAGACCTCACTATGGCTACACCTTC. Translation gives CASSYSRPHYGYTF.

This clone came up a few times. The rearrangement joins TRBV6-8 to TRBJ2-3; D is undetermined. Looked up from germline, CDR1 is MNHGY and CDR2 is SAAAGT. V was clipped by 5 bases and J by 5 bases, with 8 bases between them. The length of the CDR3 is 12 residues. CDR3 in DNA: TGTGCCAGCAGTATCCAGCGAGATACGCAGTATTTT. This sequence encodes CASSIQRDTQYF.

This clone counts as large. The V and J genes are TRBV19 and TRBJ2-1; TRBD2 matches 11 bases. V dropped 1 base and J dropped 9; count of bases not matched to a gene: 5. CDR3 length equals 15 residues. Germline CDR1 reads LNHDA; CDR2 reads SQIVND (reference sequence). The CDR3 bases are TGTGCCAGTAGTATAGCGAGTAGCGGGGGGGGTGAGCAGTTCTTC. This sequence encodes CASSIASSGGGEQFF.

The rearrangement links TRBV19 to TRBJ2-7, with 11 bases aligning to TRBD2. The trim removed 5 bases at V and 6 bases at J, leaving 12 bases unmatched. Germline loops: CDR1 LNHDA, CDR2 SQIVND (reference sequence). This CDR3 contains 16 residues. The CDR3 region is CASSSKLAGVTREQYF. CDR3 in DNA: TGTGCCAGTAGTTCCAAACTAGCGGGAGTTACACGCGAGCAGTACTTC. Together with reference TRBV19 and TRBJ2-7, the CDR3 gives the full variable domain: DGGITQSPKYLFRKEGQNVTLSCEQNLNHDAMYWYRQDPGQGLRLIYYSQIVNDFQKGDIAEGYSVSREKKESFPLTVTSAQKNPTAFYLCASSSKLAGVTREQYFGPGTRLTVT.

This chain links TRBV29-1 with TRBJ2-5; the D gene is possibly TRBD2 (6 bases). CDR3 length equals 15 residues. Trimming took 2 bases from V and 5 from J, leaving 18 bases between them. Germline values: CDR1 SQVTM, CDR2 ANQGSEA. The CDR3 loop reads CSVERDLNRGETQYF. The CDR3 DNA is TGCAGCGTTGAACGGGACCTAAATCGGGGGGAGACCCAGTACTTC.

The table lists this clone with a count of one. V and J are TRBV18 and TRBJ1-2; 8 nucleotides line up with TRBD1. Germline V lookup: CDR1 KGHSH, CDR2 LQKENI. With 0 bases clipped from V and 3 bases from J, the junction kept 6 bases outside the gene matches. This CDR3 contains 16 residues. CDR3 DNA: TGTGCCAGCTCACCACCGGAGGGACAGGTCGACTATGGCTACACCTTC. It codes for CASSPPEGQVDYGYTF.

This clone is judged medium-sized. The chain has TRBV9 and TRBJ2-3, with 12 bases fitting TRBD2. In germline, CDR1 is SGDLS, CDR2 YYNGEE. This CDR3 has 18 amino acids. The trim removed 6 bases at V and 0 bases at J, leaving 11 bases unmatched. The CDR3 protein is CASTASGGAGLSTDTQYF. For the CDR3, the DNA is TGTGCCAGCACCGCTAGCGGGGGGGCCGGCCTCAGCACAGATACGCAGTATTTT.

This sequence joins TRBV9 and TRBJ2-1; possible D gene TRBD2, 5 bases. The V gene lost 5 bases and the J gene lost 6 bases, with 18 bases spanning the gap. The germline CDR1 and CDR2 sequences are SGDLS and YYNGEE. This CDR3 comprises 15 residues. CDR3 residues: CASSVDSLLGNEQFF. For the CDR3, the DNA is TGTGCCAGCAGTGTGGACTCCCTTTTAGGCAATGAGCAGTTCTTC.

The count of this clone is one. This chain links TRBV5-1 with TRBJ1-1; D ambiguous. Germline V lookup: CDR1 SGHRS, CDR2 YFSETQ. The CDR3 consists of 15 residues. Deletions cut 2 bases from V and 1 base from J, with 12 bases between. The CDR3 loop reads CASSFGTVGNTEAFF. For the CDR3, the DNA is TGCGCCAGCAGCTTTGGAACAGTGGGGAACACTGAAGCTTTCTTT. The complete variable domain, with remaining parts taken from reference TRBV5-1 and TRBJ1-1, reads KAGVTQTPRYLIKTRGQQVTLSCSPISGHRSVSWYQQTPGQGLQFLFEYFSETQRNKGNFPGRFSGRQFSNSRSEMNVSTLELGDSALYLCASSFGTVGNTEAFFGQGTRLTVV.

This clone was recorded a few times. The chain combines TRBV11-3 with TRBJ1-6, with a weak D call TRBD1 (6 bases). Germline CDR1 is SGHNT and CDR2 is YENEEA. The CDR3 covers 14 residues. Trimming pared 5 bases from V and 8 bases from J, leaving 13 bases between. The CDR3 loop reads CASSKGGFDSPLHF. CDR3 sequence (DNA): TGTGCCAGCAGCAAAGGGGGTTTCGATTCACCCCTCCACTTT.

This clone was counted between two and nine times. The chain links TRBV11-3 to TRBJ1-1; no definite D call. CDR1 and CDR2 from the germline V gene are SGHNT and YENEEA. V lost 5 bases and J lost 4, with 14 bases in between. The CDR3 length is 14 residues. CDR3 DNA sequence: TGTGCCAGCAGCCTATCGCTTCTCGGCACTGAAGCTTTCTTT. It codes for CASSLSLLGTEAFF.

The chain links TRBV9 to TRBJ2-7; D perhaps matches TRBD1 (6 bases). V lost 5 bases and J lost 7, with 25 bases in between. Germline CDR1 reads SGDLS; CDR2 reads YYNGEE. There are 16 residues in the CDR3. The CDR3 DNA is TGTGCCAGCAGTGATCCTCGACAGGCGGTCCTCCTAGAGCAGTACTTC. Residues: CASSDPRQAVLLEQYF.

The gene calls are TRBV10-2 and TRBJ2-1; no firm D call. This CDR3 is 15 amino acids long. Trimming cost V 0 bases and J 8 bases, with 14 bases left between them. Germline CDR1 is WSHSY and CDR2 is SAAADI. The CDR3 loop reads CASSESTAPGDEQFF. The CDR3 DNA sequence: TGCGCCAGCAGTGAGTCGACGGCTCCCGGAGATGAGCAGTTCTTC.

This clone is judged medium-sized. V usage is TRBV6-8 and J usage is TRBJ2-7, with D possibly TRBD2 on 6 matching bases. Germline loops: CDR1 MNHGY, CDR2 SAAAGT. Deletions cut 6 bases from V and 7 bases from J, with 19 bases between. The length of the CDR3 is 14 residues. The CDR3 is CASRTLHGGNEQYF. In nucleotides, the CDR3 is TGTGCCAGCAGAACTCTACACGGGGGAAATGAGCAGTACTTC.

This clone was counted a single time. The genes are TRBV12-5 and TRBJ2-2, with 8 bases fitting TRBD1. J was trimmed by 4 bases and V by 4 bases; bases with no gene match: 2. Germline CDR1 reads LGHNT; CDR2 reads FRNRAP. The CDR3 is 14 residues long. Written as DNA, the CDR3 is TGTGCTAGTGGTTGGACAGGGCTCACCGGGGAGCTGTTTTTT. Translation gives CASGWTGLTGELFF.

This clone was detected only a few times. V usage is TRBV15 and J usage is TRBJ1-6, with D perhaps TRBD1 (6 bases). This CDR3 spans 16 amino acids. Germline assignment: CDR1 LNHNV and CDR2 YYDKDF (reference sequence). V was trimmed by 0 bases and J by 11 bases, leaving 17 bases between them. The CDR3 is CATSRDRETGQPPLHF. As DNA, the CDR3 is TGTGCCACCAGCAGAGATCGAGAGACAGGCCAGCCACCCCTCCACTTT.

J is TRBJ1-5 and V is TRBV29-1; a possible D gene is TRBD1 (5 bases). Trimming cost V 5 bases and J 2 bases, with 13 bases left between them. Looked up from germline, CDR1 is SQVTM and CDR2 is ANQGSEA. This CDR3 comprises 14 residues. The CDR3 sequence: CSVLKGSGNQPQHF. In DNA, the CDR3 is TGCAGCGTTCTTAAGGGGAGCGGCAATCAGCCCCAGCATTTT.

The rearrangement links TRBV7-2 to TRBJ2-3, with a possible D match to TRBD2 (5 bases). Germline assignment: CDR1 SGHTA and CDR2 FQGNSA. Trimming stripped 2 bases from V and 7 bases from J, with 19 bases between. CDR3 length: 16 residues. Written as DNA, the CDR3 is TGTGCCAGCAGCTTACATGTCATCGCTAGCACGAATACGCAGTATTTT. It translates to CASSLHVIASTNTQYF.

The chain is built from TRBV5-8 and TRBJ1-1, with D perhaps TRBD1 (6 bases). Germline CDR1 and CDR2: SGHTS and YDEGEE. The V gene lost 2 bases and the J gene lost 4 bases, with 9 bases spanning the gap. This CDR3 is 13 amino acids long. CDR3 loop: CASSLEGGTEAFF. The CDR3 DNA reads TGTGCCAGCAGCTTAGAAGGGGGCACTGAAGCTTTCTTT.

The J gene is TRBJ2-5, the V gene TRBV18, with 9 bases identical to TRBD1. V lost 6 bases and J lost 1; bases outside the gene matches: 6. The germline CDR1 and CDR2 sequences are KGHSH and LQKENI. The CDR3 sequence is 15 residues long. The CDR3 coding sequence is TGTGCCAGCTCCCGTACAGGGGGCGGCCAAGAGACCCAGTACTTC. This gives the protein CASSRTGGGQETQYF.

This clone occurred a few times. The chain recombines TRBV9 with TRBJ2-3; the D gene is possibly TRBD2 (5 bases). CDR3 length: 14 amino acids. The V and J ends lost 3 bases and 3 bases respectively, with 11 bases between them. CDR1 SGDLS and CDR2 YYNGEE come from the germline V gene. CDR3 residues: CASSGRQATDTQYF. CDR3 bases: TGTGCCAGCAGCGGGAGGCAGGCAACAGATACGCAGTATTTT.

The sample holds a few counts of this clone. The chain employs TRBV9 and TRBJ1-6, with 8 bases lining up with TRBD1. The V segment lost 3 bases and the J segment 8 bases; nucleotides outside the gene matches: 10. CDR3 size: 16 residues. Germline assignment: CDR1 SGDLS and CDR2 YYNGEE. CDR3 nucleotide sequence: TGTGCCAGCAGCGCGGGGACAGGTTCGTCGGATTCACCCCTCCACTTT. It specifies CASSAGTGSSDSPLHF.

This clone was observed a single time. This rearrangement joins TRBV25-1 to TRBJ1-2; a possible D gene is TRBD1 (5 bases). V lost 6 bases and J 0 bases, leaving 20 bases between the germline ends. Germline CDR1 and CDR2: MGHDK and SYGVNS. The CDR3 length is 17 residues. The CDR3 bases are TGTGCCAGCAGGGAAAACGGAAGGACAACCGCTAACTATGGCTACACCTTC. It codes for CASRENGRTTANYGYTF.

The chain's CDR3 is CASSFAGAQRLFF. The DNA of the CDR3 is TGTGCCAGCAGCTTTGCCGGGGCCCAAAGGCTGTTTTTT. J is TRBJ1-4 and V is TRBV9, with D perhaps TRBD1 (5 bases). The V end was cut by 4 bases, the J end by 14 bases, with 18 bases between. The CDR3 length is 13 residues. Germline V gives CDR1 SGDLS, CDR2 YYNGEE.

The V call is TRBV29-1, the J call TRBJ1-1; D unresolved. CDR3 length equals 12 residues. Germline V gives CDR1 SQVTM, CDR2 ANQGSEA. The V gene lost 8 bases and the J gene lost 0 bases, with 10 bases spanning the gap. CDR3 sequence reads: CSPSRLNTEAFF. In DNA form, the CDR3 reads TGCAGCCCGTCTCGGCTGAACACTGAAGCTTTCTTT.

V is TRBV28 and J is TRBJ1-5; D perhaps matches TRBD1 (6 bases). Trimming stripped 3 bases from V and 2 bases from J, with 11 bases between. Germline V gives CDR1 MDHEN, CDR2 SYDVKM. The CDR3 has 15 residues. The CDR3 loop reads CASSFSGGGNQPQHF. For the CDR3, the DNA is TGTGCCAGCAGTTTTTCCGGGGGCGGCAATCAGCCCCAGCATTTT.

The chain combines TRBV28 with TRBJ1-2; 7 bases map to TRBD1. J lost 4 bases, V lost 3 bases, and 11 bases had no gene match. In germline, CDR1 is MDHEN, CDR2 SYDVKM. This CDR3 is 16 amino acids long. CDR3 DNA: TGTGCCAGCAGTTTTTCGGAGGGGGCTAGGCTCTATGGCTACACCTTC. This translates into CASSFSEGARLYGYTF.